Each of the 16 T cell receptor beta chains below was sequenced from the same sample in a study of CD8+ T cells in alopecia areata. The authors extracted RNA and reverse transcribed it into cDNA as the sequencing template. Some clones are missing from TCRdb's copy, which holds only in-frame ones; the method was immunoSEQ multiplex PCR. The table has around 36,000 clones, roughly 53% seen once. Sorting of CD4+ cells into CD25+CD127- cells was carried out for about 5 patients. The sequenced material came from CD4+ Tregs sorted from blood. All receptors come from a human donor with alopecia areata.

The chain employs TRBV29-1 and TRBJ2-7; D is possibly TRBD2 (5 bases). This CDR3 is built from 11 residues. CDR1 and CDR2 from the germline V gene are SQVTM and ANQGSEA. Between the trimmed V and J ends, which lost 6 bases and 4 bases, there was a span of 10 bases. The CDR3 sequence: CSVADYYEQYF. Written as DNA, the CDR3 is TGCAGCGTCGCTGACTATTACGAGCAGTACTTC.

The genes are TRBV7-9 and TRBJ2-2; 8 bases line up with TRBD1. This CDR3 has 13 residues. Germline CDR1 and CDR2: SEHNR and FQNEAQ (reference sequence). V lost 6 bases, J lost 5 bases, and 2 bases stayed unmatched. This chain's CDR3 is CASRDRVTGELFF. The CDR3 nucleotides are TGTGCCAGCAGGGACAGGGTGACCGGGGAGCTGTTTTTT.

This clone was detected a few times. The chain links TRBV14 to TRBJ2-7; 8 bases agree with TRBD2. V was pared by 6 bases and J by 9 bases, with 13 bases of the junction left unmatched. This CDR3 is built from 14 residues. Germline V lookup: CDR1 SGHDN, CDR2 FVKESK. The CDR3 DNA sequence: TGTGCCAGCAGTAGCGGGGCCCGATCCCTCCGGCAGTACTTC. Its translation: CASSSGARSLRQYF.

CDR3 DNA sequence: TGCGCCAGCAGCCAACCCCAGATTCGCTCAAGCCCCCACAATGAGCAGTTCTTC. Translated: CASSQPQIRSSPHNEQFF. The chain has TRBV4-1 and TRBJ2-1; D gene unclear. The CDR3 is 18 residues long. CDR1 is MGHRA and CDR2 is YSYEKL in the germline V gene. V lost 2 bases and J 5 bases, leaving 22 bases between the germline ends.

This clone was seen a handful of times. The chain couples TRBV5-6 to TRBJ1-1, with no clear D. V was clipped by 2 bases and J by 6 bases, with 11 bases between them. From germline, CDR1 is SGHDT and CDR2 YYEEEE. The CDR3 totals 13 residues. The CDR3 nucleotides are TGTGCCAGCAGCTTACAAGCAAGGGCTGAAGCTTTCTTT. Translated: CASSLQARAEAFF.

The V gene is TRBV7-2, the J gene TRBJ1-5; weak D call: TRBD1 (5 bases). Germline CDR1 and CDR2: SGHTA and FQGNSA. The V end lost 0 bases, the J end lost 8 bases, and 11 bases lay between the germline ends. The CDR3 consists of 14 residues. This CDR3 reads CASSLADRIEPQHF. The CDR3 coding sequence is TGTGCCAGCAGCTTAGCCGACAGAATTGAGCCCCAGCATTTT.

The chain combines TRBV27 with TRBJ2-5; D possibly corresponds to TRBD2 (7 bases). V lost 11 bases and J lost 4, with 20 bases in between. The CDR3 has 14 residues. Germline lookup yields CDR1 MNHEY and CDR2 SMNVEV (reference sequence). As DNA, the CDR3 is TGTGCCTCGGGAGGAGGCAGGGGACGAGAGACCCAGTACTTC. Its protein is CASGGGRGRETQYF.

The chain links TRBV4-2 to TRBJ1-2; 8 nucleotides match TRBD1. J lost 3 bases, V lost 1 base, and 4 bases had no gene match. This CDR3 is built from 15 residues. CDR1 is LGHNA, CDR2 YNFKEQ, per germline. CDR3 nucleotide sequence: TGTGCCAGCAGCCAAGCAGACAGGGGAGACTATGGCTACACCTTC. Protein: CASSQADRGDYGYTF.

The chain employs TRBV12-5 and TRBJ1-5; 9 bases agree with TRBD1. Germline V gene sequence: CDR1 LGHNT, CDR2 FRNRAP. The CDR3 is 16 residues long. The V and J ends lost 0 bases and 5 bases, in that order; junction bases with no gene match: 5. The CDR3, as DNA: TGTGCTAGTGGTTTGGTACAGGGGGCCATGGATCAGCCCCAGCATTTT. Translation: CASGLVQGAMDQPQHF.

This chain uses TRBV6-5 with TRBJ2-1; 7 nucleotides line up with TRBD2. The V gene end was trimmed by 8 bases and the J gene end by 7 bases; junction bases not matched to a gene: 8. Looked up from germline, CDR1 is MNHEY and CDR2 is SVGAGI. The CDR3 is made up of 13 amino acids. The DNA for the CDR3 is TGTGCCAGCTGGGGACTATCGGTTAATGAGCAGTTCTTC. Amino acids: CASWGLSVNEQFF.

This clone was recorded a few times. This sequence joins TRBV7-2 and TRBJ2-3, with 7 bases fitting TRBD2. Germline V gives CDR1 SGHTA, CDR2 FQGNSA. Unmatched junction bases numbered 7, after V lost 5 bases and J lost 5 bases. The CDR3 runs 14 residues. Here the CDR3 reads CASSAFPSGDTQYF. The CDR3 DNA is TGTGCCAGCAGCGCCTTCCCTAGCGGAGATACGCAGTATTTT.

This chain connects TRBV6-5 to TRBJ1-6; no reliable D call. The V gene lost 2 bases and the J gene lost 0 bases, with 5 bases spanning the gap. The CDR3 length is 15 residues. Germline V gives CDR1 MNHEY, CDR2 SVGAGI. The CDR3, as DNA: TGTGCCAGCAGTTACGGGCTCTCCTATAATTCACCCCTCCACTTT. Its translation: CASSYGLSYNSPLHF.

CDR3 residues: CASSRGQGFTGELFF. CDR3 coding DNA: TGTGCCAGCAGCCGGGGACAGGGATTCACCGGGGAGCTGTTTTTT. This chain joins TRBV7-6 and TRBJ2-2; the match to TRBD1 covers 9 bases. J was trimmed by 4 bases and V by 5 bases; bases with no gene match: 5. CDR3 length: 15 amino acids. CDR1 is SGHVS and CDR2 is FNYEAQ in the germline V gene.

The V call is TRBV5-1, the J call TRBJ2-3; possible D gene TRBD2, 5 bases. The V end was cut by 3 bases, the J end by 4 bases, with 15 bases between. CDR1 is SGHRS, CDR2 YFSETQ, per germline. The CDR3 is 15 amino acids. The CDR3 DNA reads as TGCGCCAGCAGCTCAGGAGGAGGTAGTTCAGATACGCAGTATTTT. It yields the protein CASSSGGGSSDTQYF.

DNA of the CDR3: TGCGCCAGCAGCTTGGGGGACAGGGGGCACACTGAAGCTTTCTTT. It yields the protein CASSLGDRGHTEAFF. The chain combines TRBV5-1 with TRBJ1-1; 12 nucleotides match TRBD1. The CDR3 length is 15 residues. CDR1 and CDR2 from the germline V gene are SGHRS and YFSETQ. V dropped 0 bases and J dropped 3; count of bases not matched to a gene: 0.

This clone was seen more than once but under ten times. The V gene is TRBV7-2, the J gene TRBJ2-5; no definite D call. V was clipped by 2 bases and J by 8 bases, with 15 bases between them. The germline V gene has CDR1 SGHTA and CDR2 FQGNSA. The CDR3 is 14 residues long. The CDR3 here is CASSLSLTANTQYF. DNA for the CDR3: TGTGCCAGCAGCTTATCTTTAACAGCCAATACCCAGTACTTC.